The clone carrying this T cell receptor beta chain was recorded many times. TCRdb redid the calling of the 5' RACE reads with MiXCR, one entry per CDR3 protein. The sample lists about 55,000 distinct CDR3 sequences, over 3.5% occurring once. Sorted libraries were made with about 1 million CD4+ or CD8+ T cells. This CDR3 region has 13 residues. Trimming shortened V by 2 bases and J by 4 bases, and 9 bases separated the two germline ends. Germline loops: CDR1 SGHKS, CDR2 YYEKEE (reference sequence). This entry belongs to a study of neurological immune-mediated disorders. The origin of this receptor is a woman in her 40s with multiple sclerosis. V is TRBV5-5 and J is TRBJ1-2, with a weak D call TRBD1 (6 bases). Sequencing was done on a sample of CD4+ T cells from blood. In DNA, the CDR3 is TGTGCCAGCAGCTTAAGGACAGTCTATGGCTACACCTTC. Its protein product is CASSLRTVYGYTF.